This record concerns one T cell receptor beta chain sequence. It has no known antigen specificity. No base qualities exist here, and no much larger clone lies one base off it. The source of the sample is a study of blood T cell repertoires in COVID-19 (dated by TCRdb to 2020 to 2022). With regard to the full study: The collaborator samples originated in the United States, Italy and Spain and spanned the acute and convalescent phases of COVID-19. The material from the prospective study consisted of cDNA or gDNA derived from T cells, B-cell-depleted T cells, or PBMCs. Deeply sampled blood TCRbeta repertoires from subjects exposed to, actively infected with, or recovered from COVID-19 were included in the dataset. A freely available public database, intended as a resource for researchers studying the immune response to SARS-CoV-2, is where the repertoires were released. The samples were drawn from the first 160 participants of the ongoing ImmuneRACE study and from under 1,500 subjects provided by 6 global collaborators. The sample metadata nearly always contained a de-identified subject ID, COVID-19 status, age in years and sex. HLA class I and class II types, where available, came from metadata supplied by the sample provider rather than from assay-based typing. What the research found in general, with its limitations: How much clinical and demographic metadata was included differed by source and by participant, and the metadata was provided uncurated.

In Seattle, one collaborating source enrolled patients while the infection was active and tracked those patients longitudinally over the course of disease. Collaborating institutions collected whole blood in K2EDTA tubes following their own protocols. For TCRbeta analysis, collaborator samples were shipped as frozen whole blood, as isolated PBMCs, or as DNA extracted from either sample type. TCRbeta CDR3 regions were amplified from genomic DNA by means of the immunoSEQ Assay, a bias-controlled multiplex PCR. Under the source paper's analysis protocol: The number of nucleated cells in each sample was estimated by amplification of reference gene primers within the assay. To quantify the absolute abundance of each unique TCRbeta CDR3 rearrangement, sequence reads were collapsed and filtered. Productive Simpson clonality was computed per sample as the square root of Simpson's diversity index over productive rearrangements. As stored in TCRdb, this immuneACCESS dataset retains in-frame rearrangements with V and J assigned. A fraction of the clones does not appear; measured against another copy, unresolved V genes explain less than half of the discrepancy, and the remainder lacks a known reason. That table furnishes V, J and clone size, whereas the DNA furnished D and trimming. The sample includes 100,000 to 150,000 clones, with roughly nine tenths observed a single time. The ten largest clones represent 4.6% of the sample.

Trimming accounts for 5 bases at V and 4 bases at J, while the number of junction bases matched to no gene is 21. Reading from cysteine to phenylalanine, the CDR3 counts 20 amino acids. CDR3 DNA is the only sequence kept; it has 60 bases, read in frame from the first base. The CDR1 and CDR2 encoded by the germline V gene are KGHSH and LQKENI. Sequencing used peripheral blood. The rearrangement combines TRBV18 with TRBJ2-2, with 8 junctional bases fitting TRBD2. This clonotype originated in a man aged 60 to 75 with COVID-19, enrolled during active disease. In nucleotides, the sequence is TGTGCCAGCTCAAGCCCCAACTACCGCCTTTCGGGAGGGCCCACCGGGGAGCTGTTTTTT. Translated, it reads CASSSPNYRLSGGPTGELFF.